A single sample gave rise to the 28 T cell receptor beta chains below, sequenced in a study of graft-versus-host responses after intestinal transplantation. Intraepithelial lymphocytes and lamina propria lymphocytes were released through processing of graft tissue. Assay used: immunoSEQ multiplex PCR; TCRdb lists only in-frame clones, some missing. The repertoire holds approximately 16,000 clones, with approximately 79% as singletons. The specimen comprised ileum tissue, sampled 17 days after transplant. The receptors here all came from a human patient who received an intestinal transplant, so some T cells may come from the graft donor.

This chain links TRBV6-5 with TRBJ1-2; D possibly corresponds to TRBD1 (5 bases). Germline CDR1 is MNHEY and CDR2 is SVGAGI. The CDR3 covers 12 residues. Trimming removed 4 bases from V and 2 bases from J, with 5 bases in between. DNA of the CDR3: TGTGCCAGCAGTTGGACAAACTATGGCTACACCTTC. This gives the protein CASSWTNYGYTF.

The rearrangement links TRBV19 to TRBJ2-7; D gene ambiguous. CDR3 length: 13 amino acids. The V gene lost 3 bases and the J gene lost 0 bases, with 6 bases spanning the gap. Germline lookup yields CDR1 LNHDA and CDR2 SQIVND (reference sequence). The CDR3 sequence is CASSIYNSYEQYF. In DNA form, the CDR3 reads TGTGCCAGTAGTATCTACAACTCCTACGAGCAGTACTTC.

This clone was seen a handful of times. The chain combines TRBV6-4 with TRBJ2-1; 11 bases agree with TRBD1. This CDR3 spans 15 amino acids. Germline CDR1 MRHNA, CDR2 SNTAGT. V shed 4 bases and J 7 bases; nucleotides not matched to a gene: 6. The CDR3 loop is CASSVTGTGGNEQFF. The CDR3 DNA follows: TGTGCCAGCAGTGTAACCGGGACAGGGGGAAATGAGCAGTTCTTC.

CDR3: CASSAMAGGDEQYF. The CDR3 DNA follows: TGTGCCAGCAGTGCGATGGCGGGGGGGGACGAGCAGTACTTC. The chain couples TRBV6-4 to TRBJ2-7; 9 bases match TRBD2. The CDR3 runs 14 residues. V gave up 4 bases and J gave up 5 bases; unmatched junction bases: 6. Germline CDR1 is MRHNA and CDR2 is SNTAGT.

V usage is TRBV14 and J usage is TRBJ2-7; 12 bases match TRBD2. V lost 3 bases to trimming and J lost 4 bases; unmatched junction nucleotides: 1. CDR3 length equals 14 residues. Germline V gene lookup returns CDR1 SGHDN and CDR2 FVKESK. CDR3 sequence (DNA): TGTGCCAGCAGCCATGGACTAGCGGGATACGAGCAGTACTTC. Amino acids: CASSHGLAGYEQYF.

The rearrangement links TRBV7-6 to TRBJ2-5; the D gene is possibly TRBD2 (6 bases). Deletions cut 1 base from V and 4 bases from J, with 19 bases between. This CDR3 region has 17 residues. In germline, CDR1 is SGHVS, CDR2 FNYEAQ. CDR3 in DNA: TGTGCCAGCAGCTTAGACAGTGGGCTAGCGAGAAGAGAGACCCAGTACTTC. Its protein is CASSLDSGLARRETQYF.

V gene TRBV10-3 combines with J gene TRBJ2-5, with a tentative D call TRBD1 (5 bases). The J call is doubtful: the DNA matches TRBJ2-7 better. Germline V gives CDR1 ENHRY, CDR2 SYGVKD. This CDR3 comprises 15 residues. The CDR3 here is CAIREAGWETYEQYF. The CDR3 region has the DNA TGTGCCATCAGAGAAGCAGGGTGGGAAACCTACGAGCAGTACTTC.

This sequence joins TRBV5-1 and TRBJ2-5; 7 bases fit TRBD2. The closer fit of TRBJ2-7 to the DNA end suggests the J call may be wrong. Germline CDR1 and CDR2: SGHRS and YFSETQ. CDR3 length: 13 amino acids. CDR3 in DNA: TGCGCCAGCAGCTTGTGGGAGGGTTACGAGCAGTACTTC. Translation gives CASSLWEGYEQYF.

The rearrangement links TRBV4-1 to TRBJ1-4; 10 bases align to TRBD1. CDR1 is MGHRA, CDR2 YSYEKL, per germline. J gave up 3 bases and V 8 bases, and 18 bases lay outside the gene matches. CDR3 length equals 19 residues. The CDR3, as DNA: TGCGCCAGCTCACTTTCCCGGGACAGGGGCCGGGCGGCTAATGAAAAACTGTTTTTT. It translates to CASSLSRDRGRAANEKLFF.

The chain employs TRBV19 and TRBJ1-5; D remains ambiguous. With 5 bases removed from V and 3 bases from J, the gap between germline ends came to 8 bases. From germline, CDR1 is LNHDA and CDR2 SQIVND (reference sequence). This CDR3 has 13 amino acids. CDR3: CASSYTNNQPQHF. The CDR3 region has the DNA TGTGCCAGTAGTTACACAAACAATCAGCCCCAGCATTTT.

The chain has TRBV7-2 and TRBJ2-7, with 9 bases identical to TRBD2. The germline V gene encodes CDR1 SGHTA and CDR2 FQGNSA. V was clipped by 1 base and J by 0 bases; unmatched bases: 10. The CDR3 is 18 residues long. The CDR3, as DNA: TGTGCCAGCAGCTTAGTCTCCACCCTAGCGGGGAACTCCTACGAGCAGTACTTC. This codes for CASSLVSTLAGNSYEQYF.

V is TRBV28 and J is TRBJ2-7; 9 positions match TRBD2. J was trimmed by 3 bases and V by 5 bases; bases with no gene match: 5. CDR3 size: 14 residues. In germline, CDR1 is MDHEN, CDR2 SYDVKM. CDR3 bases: TGTGCCAGCAGTATCTATAGCGGGAGCTACGAGCAGTACTTC. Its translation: CASSIYSGSYEQYF. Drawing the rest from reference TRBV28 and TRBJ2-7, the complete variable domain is DVKVTQSSRYLVKRTGEKVFLECVQDMDHENMFWYRQDPGLGLRLIYFSYDVKMKEKGDIPEGYSVSREKKERFSLILESASTNQTSMYLCASSIYSGSYEQYFGPGTRLTVT.

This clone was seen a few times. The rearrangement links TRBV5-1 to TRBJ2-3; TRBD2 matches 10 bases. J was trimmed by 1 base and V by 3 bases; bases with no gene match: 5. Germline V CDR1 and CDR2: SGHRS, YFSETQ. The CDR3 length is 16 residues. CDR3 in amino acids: CASSSHLAGGTDTQYF. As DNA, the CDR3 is TGCGCCAGCAGCTCCCACCTAGCGGGGGGCACAGATACGCAGTATTTT.

The CDR3 spells CASSLSWADTQYF. CDR3 coding DNA: TGTGCCAGCAGTTTATCGTGGGCAGATACGCAGTATTTT. J is TRBJ2-3 and V is TRBV27; D uncertain. The CDR3 consists of 13 residues. Germline V CDR1 and CDR2: MNHEY, SMNVEV (reference sequence). Trimming removed 0 bases at V and 4 bases at J, with 5 bases between.

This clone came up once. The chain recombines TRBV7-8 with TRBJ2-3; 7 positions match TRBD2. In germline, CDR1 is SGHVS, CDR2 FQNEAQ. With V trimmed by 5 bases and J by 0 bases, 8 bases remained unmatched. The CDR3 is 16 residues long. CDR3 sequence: CASSTRVAGSTDTQYF. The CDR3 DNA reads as TGTGCCAGCAGCACAAGGGTAGCGGGTAGCACAGATACGCAGTATTTT.

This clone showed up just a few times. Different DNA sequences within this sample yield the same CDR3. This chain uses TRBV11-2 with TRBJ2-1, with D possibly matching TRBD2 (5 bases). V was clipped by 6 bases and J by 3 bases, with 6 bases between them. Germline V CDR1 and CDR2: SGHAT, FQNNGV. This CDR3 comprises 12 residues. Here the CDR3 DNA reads TGTGCCAGCAGACGGGGCTACAATGAGCAGTTCTTC. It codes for CASRRGYNEQFF.

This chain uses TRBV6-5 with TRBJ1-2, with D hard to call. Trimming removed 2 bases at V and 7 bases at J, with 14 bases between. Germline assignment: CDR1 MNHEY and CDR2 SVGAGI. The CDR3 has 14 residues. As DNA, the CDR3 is TGTGCCAGCAGTTACGGCGGGAAGGGTGCTGGCTACACCTTC. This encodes CASSYGGKGAGYTF.

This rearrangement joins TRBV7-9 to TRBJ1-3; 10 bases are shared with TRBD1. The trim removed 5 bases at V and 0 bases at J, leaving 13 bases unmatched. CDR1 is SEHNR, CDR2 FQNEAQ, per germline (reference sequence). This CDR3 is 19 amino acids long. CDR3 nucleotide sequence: TGTGCCAGCAGCCCGCGCACCTCGACAGGGGGCAGCTCTGGAAACACCATATATTTT. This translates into CASSPRTSTGGSSGNTIYF.

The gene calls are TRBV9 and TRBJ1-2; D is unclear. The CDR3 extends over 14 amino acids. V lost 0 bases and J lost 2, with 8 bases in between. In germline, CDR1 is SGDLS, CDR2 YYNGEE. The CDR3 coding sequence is TGTGCCAGCAGCGTAGATGCAACCAACTATGGCTACACCTTC. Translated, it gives CASSVDATNYGYTF.

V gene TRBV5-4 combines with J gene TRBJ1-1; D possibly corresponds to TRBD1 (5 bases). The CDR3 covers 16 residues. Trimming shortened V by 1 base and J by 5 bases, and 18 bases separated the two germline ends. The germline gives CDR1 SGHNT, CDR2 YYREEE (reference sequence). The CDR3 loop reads CASSLSSVGGWTEAFF. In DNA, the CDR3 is TGTGCCAGCAGCTTGTCTTCGGTCGGGGGTTGGACTGAAGCTTTCTTT.

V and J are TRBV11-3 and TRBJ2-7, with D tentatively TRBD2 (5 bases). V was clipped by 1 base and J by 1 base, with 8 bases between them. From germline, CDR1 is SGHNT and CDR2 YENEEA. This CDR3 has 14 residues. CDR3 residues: CASSLGGPSYEQYF. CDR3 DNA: TGTGCCAGCAGCTTAGGAGGGCCATCCTACGAGCAGTACTTC.

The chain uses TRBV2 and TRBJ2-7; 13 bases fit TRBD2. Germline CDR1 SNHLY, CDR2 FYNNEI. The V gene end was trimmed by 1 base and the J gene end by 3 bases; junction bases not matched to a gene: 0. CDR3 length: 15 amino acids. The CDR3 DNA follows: TGTGCCAGCAGTGAAGGACTAGCGGGGGGCTACGAGCAGTACTTC. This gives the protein CASSEGLAGGYEQYF.

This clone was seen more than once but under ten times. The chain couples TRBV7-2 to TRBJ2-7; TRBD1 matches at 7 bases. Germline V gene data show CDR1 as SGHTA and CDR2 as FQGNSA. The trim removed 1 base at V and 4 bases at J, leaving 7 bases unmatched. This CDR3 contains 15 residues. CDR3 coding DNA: TGTGCCAGCAGCTTAGAACAGGGGTCGAAATACGAGCAGTACTTC. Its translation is CASSLEQGSKYEQYF.

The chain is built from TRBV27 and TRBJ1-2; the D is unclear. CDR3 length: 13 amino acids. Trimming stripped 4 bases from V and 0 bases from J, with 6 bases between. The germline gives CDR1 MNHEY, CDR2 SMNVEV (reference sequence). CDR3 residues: CASSWNANYGYTF. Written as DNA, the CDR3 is TGTGCCAGCAGTTGGAATGCTAACTATGGCTACACCTTC.

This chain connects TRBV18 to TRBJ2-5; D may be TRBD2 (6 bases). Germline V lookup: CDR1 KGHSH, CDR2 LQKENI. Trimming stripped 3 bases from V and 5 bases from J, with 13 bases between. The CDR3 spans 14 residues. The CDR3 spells CASSPLASGETQYF. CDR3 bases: TGTGCCAGCTCACCCCTAGCGTCGGGGGAGACCCAGTACTTC.

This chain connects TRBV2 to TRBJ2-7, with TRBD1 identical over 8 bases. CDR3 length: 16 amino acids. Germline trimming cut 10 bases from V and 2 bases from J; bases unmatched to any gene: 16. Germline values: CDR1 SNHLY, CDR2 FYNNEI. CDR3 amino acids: CATKPGAGQDAYEQYF. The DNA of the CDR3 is TGTGCCACCAAACCCGGGGCGGGACAGGATGCCTACGAGCAGTACTTC.

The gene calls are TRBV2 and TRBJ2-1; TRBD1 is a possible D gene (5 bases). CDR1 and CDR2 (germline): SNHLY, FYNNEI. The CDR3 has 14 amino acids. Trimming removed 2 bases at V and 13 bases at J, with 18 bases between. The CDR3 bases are TGTGCCAGCAGTGAACCTCAGACGAGGACAACCCAGTTCTTC. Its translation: CASSEPQTRTTQFF.

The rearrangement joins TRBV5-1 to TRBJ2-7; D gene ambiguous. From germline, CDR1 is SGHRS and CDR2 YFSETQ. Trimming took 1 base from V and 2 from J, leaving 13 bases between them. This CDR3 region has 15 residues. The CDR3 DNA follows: TGCGCCAGCAGCTTGTCCGGTGGAGCGACCTACGAGCAGTACTTC. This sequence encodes CASSLSGGATYEQYF. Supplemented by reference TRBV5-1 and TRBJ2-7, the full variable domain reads KAGVTQTPRYLIKTRGQQVTLSCSPISGHRSVSWYQQTPGQGLQFLFEYFSETQRNKGNFPGRFSGRQFSNSRSEMNVSTLELGDSALYLCASSLSGGATYEQYFGPGTRLTVT.